The 5 T cell receptor beta chains listed next were all sequenced from one sample in a study of CD8+CD57+ T cells in acquired aplastic anemia. Both TCR beta VDJ combination and CDR3 sequence profiling were carried out. Genomic DNA was the template for this profiling. TCRdb itself ran the reads through MiXCR, one entry per CDR3 protein. This table has 400,000 to 450,000 distinct CDR3 sequences, approximately 70% appearing once. The material sequenced was sorted CD4+, CD8+, or CD8+CD57+ T cells (not recorded which) from PBMCs. The receptors derive from a human donor in good health, serving as a control.

This clonotype has a count of ten or more. The V and J genes are TRBV5-1 and TRBJ2-3; 9 nucleotides line up with TRBD1. V was clipped by 2 bases and J by 6 bases; unmatched bases: 13. Germline CDR1 is SGHRS and CDR2 is YFSETQ. CDR3 size: 17 residues. The CDR3 DNA sequence: TGCGCCAGCAGCTTTGAACGGGACAGGGTCCTGGCGGATACGCAGTATTTT. The encoded protein is CASSFERDRVLADTQYF. The full variable domain, in which reference TRBV5-1 and TRBJ2-3 provide the parts outside the CDR3, is KAGVTQTPRYLIKTRGQQVTLSCSPISGHRSVSWYQQTPGQGLQFLFEYFSETQRNKGNFPGRFSGRQFSNSRSEMNVSTLELGDSALYLCASSFERDRVLADTQYFGPGTRLTVL.

This chain connects TRBV5-5 to TRBJ1-2; D is unclear. CDR1 is SGHKS, CDR2 YYEKEE, per germline (reference sequence). Trimming took off 5 bases at V and 9 bases at J, with 17 bases between the two ends. This CDR3 has 13 amino acids. The CDR3 DNA reads as TGTGCCAGCAGTTTAGGAAGAGCTATTAGCTACACCTTC. Encoded protein: CASSLGRAISYTF. Variable domain in full (rest from reference TRBV5-5 and TRBJ1-2): DAGVTQSPTHLIKTRGQQVTLRCSPISGHKSVSWYQQVLGQGPQFIFQYYEKEERGRGNFPDRFSARQFPNYSSELNVNALLLGDSALYLCASSLGRAISYTFGSGTRLTVV.

This clonotype occurred once. The chain carries TRBV9 and TRBJ2-7, with TRBD1 identical over 8 bases. V lost 0 bases, J lost 3 bases, and 5 bases stayed unmatched. The CDR3 spans 15 residues. Germline V gives CDR1 SGDLS, CDR2 YYNGEE. CDR3 nucleotides: TGTGCCAGCAGCGTAGGACAGGGGCCTCTCTACGAGCAGTACTTC. Its protein product is CASSVGQGPLYEQYF. Looking up the rest from reference TRBV9 and TRBJ2-7 gives the full variable domain: DSGVTQTPKHLITATGQRVTLRCSPRSGDLSVYWYQQSLDQGLQFLIQYYNGEERAKGNILERFSAQQFPDLHSELNLSSLELGDSALYFCASSVGQGPLYEQYFGPGTRLTVT.

Many counts were recorded for this clonotype. The gene calls are TRBV5-6 and TRBJ1-2; D is ambiguous. The CDR3 loop spans 12 amino acids. V was clipped by 1 base and J by 0 bases, with 1 base between them. The germline CDR1 and CDR2 sequences are SGHDT and YYEEEE. The CDR3 reads CASSLTNYGYTF. The CDR3 DNA follows: TGTGCCAGCAGCTTGACTAACTATGGCTACACCTTC.

This chain uses TRBV9 with TRBJ2-1, with TRBD1 matching over 7 bases. Germline CDR1 reads SGDLS; CDR2 reads YYNGEE. The CDR3 has 15 residues. Losses at the gene ends were 0 bases for V and 6 bases for J; bases not matched to a gene: 6. The CDR3 DNA reads as TGTGCCAGCAGCGTAGAGGGCAGGGGGAGCAATGAGCAGTTCTTC. Amino acid sequence: CASSVEGRGSNEQFF.